Listed below are T cell receptor beta chains from one sample, sequenced in a study of early T cells in non-severe SARS-CoV-2 infection. TCRdb reanalysed the 5' RACE reads using MiXCR and keeps one entry per CDR3 protein. Of approximately 77,000 distinct CDR3 sequences detected, less than 20% appear once; the ten largest clones hold 9% to 15%. The sequenced sample was whole blood. These receptors came from an adult who was a healthcare worker with PCR-confirmed SARS-CoV-2 infection or an uninfected control (not recorded which). CDR3s include the opening cysteine and the closing phenylalanine or tryptophan. Fields, in order: clone size, D gene, J gene, V gene, CDR3 DNA, CDR3 protein. D genes are given only for firm matches. Some rows mark clone size as missing; the rest say once, few, many or name a class of expanded clone.

>-|-|TRBJ2-7|TRBV29-1
TGCAGCGTTGGGATAGCCGGAAGATACGAGCAGTACTTC
CSVGIAGRYEQYF
>-|-|TRBJ1-4|TRBV27
TGTGCCAGCAGGCTTGGGGAAAAACTGTTTTTT
CASRLGEKLFF
>few|-|TRBJ1-2|TRBV5-4
TGTGCCAGCAGCTTGACAGCTATGGGCTACACCTTC
CASSLTAMGYTF
>many|TRBD2|TRBJ2-7|TRBV14
TGTGCCAGCAGCCATGGACTAGCGGACCTACGGGAGCAGTACTTC
CASSHGLADLREQYF
>few|-|TRBJ2-1|TRBV29-1
TGCAGCGTTGAAGGGGGCGGGATCAGCTCCTACAATGAGCAGTTCTTC
CSVEGGGISSYNEQFF
>many|TRBD2|TRBJ2-7|TRBV7-6
TGTGCCAGCAGCTTAAACCGGGAGGGCCGGCACGAGCAGTACTTC
CASSLNREGRHEQYF
>-|-|TRBJ1-5|TRBV23-1
TGCGCCAGCAGTCAATCTGGACGGCCGAGAGCGGATAGCAATCAGCCCCAGCATTTT
CASSQSGRPRADSNQPQHF
>few|-|TRBJ1-2|TRBV6-6
TGTGCCAGCAGTTATCCCGACAGAGGAGATGGCTACACCTTC
CASSYPDRGDGYTF
>-|-|TRBJ2-7|TRBV5-1
TGCGCCAGCAGCATCTTCTCCTACGAGCAGTACTTC
CASSIFSYEQYF
>few|-|TRBJ2-3|TRBV9
TGTGCCAGCAGCGTAGCCCCTATCGCAGCAGATACGCAGTATTTT
CASSVAPIAADTQYF
>-|-|TRBJ2-7|TRBV11-2
TGTGCCAGCAGCTTCATCTCCTACGAGCAGTACTTC
CASSFISYEQYF
>-|-|TRBJ1-4|TRBV4-2
TGTGCCTGCAGCCAATCTTCGCGGGGGGGATTTGGCGAAAAACTGTTTTTT
CACSQSSRGGFGEKLFF
>few|TRBD1|TRBJ2-1|TRBV7-3
TGTGCCAGCAGCACCTCCGGGACAGCATACAATGAGCAGTTCTTC
CASSTSGTAYNEQFF
>-|TRBD1|TRBJ1-4|TRBV20-1
TGCAGTGCTAGAGAAGGGGTGGGACAGGTGGAGGAAAAACTGTTTTTT
CSAREGVGQVEEKLFF
>once|TRBD1|TRBJ1-5|TRBV5-1
TGCGCCAGCAGCTCGACGGGACAGCTTCGAAATCAGCCCCAGCATTTT
CASSSTGQLRNQPQHF
>-|-|TRBJ2-5|TRBV2
TGTGCCAGCAGTTTGGGGCTTCAAGAGACCCAGTACTTC
CASSLGLQETQYF
>many|-|TRBJ2-2|TRBV5-1
TGCGCCAGCAGCTCCGGACGGCCGAACACCGGGGAGCTGTTTTTT
CASSSGRPNTGELFF